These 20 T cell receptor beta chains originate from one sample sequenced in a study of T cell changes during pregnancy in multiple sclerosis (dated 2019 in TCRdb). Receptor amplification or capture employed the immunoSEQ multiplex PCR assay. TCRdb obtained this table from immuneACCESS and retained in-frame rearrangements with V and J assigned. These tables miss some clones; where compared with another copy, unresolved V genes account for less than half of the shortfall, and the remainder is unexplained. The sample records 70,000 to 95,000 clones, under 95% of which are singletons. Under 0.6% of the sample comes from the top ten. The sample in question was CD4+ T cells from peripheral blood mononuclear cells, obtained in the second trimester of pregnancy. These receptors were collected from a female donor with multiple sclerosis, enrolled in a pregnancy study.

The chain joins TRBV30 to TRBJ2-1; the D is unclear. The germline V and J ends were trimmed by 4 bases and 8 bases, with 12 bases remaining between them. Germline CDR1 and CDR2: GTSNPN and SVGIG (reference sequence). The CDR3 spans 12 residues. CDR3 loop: CAWTPGYHEQFF. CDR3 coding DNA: TGTGCCTGGACCCCAGGTTACCATGAGCAGTTCTTC.

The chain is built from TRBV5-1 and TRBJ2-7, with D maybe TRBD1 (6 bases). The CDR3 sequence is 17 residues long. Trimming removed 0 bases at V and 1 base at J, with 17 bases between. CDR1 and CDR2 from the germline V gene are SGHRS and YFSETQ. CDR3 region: CASSLGHTGFRSYEQYF. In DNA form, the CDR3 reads TGCGCCAGCAGCTTGGGACATACAGGGTTCCGATCCTACGAGCAGTACTTC. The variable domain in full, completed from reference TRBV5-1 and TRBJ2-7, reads KAGVTQTPRYLIKTRGQQVTLSCSPISGHRSVSWYQQTPGQGLQFLFEYFSETQRNKGNFPGRFSGRQFSNSRSEMNVSTLELGDSALYLCASSLGHTGFRSYEQYFGPGTRLTVT.

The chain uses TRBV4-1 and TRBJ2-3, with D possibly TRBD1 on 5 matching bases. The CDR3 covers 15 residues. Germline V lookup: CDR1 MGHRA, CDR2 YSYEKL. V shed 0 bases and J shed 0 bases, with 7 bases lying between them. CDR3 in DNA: TGCGCCAGCAGCCAAGATTCAGGGAGCACAGATACGCAGTATTTT. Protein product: CASSQDSGSTDTQYF.

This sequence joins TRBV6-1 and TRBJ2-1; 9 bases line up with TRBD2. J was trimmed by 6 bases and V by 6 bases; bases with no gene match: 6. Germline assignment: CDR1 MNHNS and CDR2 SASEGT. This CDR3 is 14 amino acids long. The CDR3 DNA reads TGTGCCAGCAGAAGTAGCGGGGGAGTCAATGAGCAGTTCTTC. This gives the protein CASRSSGGVNEQFF.

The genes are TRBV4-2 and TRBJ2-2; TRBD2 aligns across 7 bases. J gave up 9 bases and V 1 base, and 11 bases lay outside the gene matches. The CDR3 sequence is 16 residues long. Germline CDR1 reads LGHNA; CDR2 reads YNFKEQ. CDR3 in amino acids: CASSQVDAGEARELFF. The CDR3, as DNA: TGTGCCAGCAGCCAAGTCGACGCGGGAGAGGCCCGGGAGCTGTTTTTT.

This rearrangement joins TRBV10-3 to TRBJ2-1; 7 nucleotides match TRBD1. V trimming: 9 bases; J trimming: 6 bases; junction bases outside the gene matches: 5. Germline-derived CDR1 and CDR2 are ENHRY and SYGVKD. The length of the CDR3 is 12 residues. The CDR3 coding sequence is TGTGCCATAAGCAGGACAGGCAATGAGCAGTTCTTC. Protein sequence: CAISRTGNEQFF.

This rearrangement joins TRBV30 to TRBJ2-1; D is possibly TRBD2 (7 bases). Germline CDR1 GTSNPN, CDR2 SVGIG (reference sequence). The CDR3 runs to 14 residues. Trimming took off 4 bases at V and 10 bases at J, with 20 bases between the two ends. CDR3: CAWKRWWGGEEQFF. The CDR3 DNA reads TGTGCCTGGAAGAGATGGTGGGGGGGCGAGGAGCAGTTCTTC.

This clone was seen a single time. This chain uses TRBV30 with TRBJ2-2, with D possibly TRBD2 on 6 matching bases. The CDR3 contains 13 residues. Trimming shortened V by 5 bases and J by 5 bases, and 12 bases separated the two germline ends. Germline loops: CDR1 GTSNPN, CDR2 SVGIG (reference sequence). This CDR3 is CAWRESWTGELFF. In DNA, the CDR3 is TGTGCCTGGCGGGAGTCGTGGACCGGGGAGCTGTTTTTT.

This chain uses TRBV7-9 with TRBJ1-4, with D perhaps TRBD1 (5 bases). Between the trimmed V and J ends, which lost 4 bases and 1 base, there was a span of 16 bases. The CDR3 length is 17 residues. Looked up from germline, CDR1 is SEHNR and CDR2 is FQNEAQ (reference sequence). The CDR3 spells CASSSATGGRTNEKLFF. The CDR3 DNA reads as TGTGCCAGCAGCTCCGCTACCGGGGGGAGAACTAATGAAAAACTGTTTTTT.

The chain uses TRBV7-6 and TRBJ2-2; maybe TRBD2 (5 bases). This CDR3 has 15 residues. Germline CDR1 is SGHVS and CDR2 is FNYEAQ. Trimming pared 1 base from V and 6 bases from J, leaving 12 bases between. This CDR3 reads CASSLGRAGAGELFF. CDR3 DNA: TGTGCCAGCAGCTTAGGCCGCGCGGGCGCCGGGGAGCTGTTTTTT.

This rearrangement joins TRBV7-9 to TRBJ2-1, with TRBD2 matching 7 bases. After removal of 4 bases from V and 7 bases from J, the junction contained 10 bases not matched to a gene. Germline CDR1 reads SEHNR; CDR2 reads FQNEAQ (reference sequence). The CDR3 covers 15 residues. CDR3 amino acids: CASSYRLATANEQFF. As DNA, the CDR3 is TGTGCCAGCAGCTACCGACTAGCAACGGCGAATGAGCAGTTCTTC.

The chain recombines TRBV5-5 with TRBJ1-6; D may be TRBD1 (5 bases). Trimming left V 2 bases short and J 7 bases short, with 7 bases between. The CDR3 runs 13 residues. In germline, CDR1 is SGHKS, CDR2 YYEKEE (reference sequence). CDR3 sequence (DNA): TGTGCCAGCAGCTTTTCAGGGAATTCACCCCTCCACTTT. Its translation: CASSFSGNSPLHF. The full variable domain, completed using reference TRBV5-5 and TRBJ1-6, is DAGVTQSPTHLIKTRGQQVTLRCSPISGHKSVSWYQQVLGQGPQFIFQYYEKEERGRGNFPDRFSARQFPNYSSELNVNALLLGDSALYLCASSFSGNSPLHFGNGTRLTVT.

The CDR3 here is CASSPAGGTDTQYF. Written as DNA, the CDR3 is TGTGCCAGCTCACCGGCAGGGGGAACAGATACGCAGTATTTT. This chain links TRBV18 with TRBJ2-3; 7 nucleotides match TRBD1. Germline lookup yields CDR1 KGHSH and CDR2 LQKENI. V was pared by 3 bases and J by 3 bases, with 3 bases of the junction left unmatched. The CDR3 contains 14 residues. Looking up the rest from reference TRBV18 and TRBJ2-3 gives the full variable domain: NAGVMQNPRHLVRRRGQEARLRCSPMKGHSHVYWYRQLPEEGLKFMVYLQKENIIDESGMPKERFSAEFPKEGPSILRIQQVVRGDSAAYFCASSPAGGTDTQYFGPGTRLTVL.

CDR3 nucleotides: TGTGCCAGCAGTGGGGACTTCTACTACGAGCAGTACTTC. Translation: CASSGDFYYEQYF. This chain joins TRBV25-1 and TRBJ2-7; D possibly corresponds to TRBD2 (6 bases). This CDR3 is built from 13 residues. Germline CDR1 and CDR2: MGHDK and SYGVNS. The ends were cut back, 4 bases at V and 3 bases at J, with 10 bases in the middle.

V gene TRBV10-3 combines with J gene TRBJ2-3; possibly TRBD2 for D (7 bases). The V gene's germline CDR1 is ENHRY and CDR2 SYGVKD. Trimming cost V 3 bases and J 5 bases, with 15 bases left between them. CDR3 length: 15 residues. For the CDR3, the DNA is TGTGCCATCAGTGAAGGGGGGGGCTCGGGAGATACGCAGTATTTT. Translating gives CAISEGGGSGDTQYF.

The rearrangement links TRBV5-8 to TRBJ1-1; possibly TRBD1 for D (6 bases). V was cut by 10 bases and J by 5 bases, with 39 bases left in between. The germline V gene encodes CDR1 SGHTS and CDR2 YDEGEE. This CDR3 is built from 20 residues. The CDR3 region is CAGRTGLLFDTGKHGTEAFF. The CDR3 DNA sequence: TGTGCCGGGCGAACGGGCCTCCTCTTCGATACAGGGAAGCATGGAACTGAAGCTTTCTTT. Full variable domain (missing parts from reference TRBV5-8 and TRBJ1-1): EAGVTQSPTHLIKTRGQQATLRCSPISGHTSVYWYQQALGLGLQFLLWYDEGEERNRGNFPPRFSGRQFPNYSSELNVNALELEDSALYLCAGRTGLLFDTGKHGTEAFFGQGTRLTVV.

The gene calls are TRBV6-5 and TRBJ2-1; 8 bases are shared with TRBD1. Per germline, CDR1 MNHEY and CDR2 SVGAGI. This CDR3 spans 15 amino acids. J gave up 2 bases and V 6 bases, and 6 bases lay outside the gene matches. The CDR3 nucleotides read TGTGCCAGCAGCTATCAGGGGGCGGCCTACAATGAGCAGTTCTTC. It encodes CASSYQGAAYNEQFF.

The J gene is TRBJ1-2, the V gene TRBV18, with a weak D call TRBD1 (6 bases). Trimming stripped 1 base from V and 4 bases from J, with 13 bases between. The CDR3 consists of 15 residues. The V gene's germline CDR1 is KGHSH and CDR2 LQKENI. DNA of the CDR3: TGTGCCAGCTCACCACGGCAGGGGAGTCTCTATGGCTACACCTTC. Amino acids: CASSPRQGSLYGYTF.

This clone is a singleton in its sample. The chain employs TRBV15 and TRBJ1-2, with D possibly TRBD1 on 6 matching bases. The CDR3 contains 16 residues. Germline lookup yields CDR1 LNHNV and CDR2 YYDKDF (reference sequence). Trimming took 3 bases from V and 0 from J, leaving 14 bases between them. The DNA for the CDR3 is TGTGCCACCAGCAGCCTGAGGACAGCTACTAACTATGGCTACACCTTC. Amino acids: CATSSLRTATNYGYTF.

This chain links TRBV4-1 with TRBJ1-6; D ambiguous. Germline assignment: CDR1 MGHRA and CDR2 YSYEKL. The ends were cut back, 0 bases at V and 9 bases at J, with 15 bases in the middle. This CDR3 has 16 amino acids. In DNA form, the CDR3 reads TGCGCCAGCAGCCAAGACGATTTAGTGGGAGGTTCACCCCTCCACTTT. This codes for CASSQDDLVGGSPLHF.